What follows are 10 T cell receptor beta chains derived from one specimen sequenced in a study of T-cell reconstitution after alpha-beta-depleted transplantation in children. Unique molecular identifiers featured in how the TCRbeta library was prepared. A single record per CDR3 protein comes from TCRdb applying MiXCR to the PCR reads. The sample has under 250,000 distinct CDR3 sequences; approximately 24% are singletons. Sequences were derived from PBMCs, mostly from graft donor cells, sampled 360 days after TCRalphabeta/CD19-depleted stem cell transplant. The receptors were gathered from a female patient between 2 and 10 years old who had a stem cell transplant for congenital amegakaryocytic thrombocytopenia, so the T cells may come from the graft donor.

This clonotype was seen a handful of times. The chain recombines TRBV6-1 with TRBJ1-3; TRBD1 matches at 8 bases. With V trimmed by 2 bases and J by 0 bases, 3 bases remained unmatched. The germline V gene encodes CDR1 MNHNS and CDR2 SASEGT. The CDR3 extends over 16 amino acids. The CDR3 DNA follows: TGTGCCAGCAGTGAACAGGGGGCGAACTCTGGAAACACCATATATTTT. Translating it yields CASSEQGANSGNTIYF.

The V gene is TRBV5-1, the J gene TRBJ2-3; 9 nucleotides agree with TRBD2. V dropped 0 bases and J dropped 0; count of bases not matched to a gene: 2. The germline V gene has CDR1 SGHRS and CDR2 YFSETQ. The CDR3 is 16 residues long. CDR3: CASSLGAGGSTDTQYF. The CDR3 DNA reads TGCGCCAGCAGCTTGGGAGCGGGGGGCAGCACAGATACGCAGTATTTT.

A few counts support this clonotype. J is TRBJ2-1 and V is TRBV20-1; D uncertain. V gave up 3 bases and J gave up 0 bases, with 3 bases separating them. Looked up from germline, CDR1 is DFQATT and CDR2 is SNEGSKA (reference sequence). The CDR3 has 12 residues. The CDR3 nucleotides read TGCAGTGCTAGTTTCTCCTACAATGAGCAGTTCTTC. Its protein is CSASFSYNEQFF.

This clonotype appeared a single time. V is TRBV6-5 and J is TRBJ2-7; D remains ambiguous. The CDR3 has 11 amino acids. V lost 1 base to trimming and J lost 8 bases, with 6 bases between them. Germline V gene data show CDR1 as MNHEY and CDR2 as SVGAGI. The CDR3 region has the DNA TGTGCCAGCAGTTACTTAGATCAGCAGTACTTC. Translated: CASSYLDQQYF.

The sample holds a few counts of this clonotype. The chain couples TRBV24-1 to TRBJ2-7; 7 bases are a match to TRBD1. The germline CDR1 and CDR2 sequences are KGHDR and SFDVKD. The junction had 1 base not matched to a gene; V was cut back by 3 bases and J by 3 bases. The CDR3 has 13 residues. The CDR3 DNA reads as TGTGCCACCAGTGATCCAGGGGGCTACGAGCAGTACTTC. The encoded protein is CATSDPGGYEQYF.

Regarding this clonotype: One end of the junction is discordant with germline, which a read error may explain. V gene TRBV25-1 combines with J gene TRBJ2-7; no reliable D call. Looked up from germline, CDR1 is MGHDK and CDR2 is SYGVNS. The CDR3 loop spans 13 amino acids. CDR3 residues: CVSSEYSSDEQYF. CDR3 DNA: TGTGTCAGCAGTGAATATTCCAGTGACGAGCAGTACTTC.

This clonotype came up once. Here the CDR3 reads CASSYQQGWTGELFF. The CDR3 region has the DNA TGTGCCAGCAGCTACCAACAGGGTTGGACCGGGGAGCTGTTTTTT. V gene TRBV13 combines with J gene TRBJ2-2; TRBD1 is a possible D gene (6 bases). This CDR3 has 15 amino acids. Trimming left V 4 bases short and J 5 bases short, with 14 bases between. Germline CDR1 is PRHDT and CDR2 is FYEKMQ (reference sequence).

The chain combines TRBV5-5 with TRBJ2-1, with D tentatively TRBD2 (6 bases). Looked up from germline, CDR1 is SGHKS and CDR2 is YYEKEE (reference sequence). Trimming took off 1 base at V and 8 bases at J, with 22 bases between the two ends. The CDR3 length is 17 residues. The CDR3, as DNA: TGTGCCAGCAGCTTGAGCTTTCTCGGGGGACGTTGGGATGAGCAGTTCTTC. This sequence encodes CASSLSFLGGRWDEQFF.

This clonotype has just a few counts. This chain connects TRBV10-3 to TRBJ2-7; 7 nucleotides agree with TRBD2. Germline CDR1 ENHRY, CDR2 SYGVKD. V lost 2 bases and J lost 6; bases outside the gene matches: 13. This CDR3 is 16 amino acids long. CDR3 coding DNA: TGTGCCATCAGTGAGCCCTCCGGCGGGGGTTCAGGCGAGCAGTACTTC. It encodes CAISEPSGGGSGEQYF.

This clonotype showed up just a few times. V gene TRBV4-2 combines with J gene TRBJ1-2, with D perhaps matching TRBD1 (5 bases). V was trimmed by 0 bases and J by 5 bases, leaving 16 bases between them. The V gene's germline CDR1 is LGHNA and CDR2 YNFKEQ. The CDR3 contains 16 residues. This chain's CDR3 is CASSQEATVGGYGYTF. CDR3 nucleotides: TGTGCCAGCAGCCAAGAGGCCACAGTGGGGGGATATGGCTACACCTTC.